This record covers a single T cell receptor beta chain. The sample belongs to a study of blood T cells in healthy people across ages. A second about 6 to 11 cycle PCR used barcoded and J-beta primers. TCRdb reprocessed the 5' RACE reads with MiXCR, giving one entry per CDR3 protein. The sample records hundreds of thousands of distinct CDR3 sequences, less than 35% being singletons. This TCR came from a woman of 80 years or more in good health. The source material was blood.

The CDR3 DNA sequence: TGTGCCAGCAGTCCGGACAGCGTGAGCACAGATACGCAGTATTTT. Translating it yields CASSPDSVSTDTQYF. This chain links TRBV12-3 or TRBV12-4 with TRBJ2-3, with D tentatively TRBD1 (6 bases). V lost 5 bases and J 0 bases, leaving 12 bases between the germline ends. The CDR3 is made up of 15 amino acids.